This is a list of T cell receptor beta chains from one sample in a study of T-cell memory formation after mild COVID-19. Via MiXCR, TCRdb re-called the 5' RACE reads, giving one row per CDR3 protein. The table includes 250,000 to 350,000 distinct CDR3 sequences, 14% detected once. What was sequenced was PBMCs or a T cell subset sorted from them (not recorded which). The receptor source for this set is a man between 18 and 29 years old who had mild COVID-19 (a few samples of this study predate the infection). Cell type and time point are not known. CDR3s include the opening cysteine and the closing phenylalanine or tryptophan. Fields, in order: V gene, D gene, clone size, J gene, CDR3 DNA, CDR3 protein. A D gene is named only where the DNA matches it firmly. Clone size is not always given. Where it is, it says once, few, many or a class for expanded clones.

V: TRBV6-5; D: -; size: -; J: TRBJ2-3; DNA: TGTGCCAGCAGCCTCCGGAACCCCAGGGCGGATACGCAGTATTTT; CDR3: CASSLRNPRADTQYF
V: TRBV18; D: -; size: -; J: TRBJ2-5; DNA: TGTGCCAGCTCACCAGGCTGGGGCCAAGAGACCCAGTACTTC; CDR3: CASSPGWGQETQYF
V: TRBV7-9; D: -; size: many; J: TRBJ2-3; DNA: TGTGCCATCCTGACTCCACACGCTACGCAGTATTTT; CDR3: CAILTPHATQYF
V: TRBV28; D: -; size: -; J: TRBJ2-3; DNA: TGTGCCAGCCAAGAATTGAGGGGCGACGATACGCAGTATTTT; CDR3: CASQELRGDDTQYF
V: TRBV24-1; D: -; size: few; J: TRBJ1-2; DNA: TGTGCCACCAGTGAGGGGGGGACACAAAGCCTCTATGGCTACACCTTC; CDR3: CATSEGGTQSLYGYTF
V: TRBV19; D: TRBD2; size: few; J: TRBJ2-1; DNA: TGTGCCAGTAGTAGTAGCGGGGGGAATAGGGAGCAGTTCTTC; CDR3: CASSSSGGNREQFF
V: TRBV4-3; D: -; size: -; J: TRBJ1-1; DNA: TGCGCCAGCAGCCGAGGAGACAGGGAAGCTTTCTTT; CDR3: CASSRGDREAFF
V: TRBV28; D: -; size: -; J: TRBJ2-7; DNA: TGTGCCAGCAGAGAAACGGGCGGGGCCTACGAGCAGTACTTC; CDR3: CASRETGGAYEQYF
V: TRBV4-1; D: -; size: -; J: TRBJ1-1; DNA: TGCGCCAGCAGCCAAGTATTCACGGGATACATTACTGAAGCTTTCTTT; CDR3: CASSQVFTGYITEAFF
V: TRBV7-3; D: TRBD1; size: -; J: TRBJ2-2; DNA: TGTGCCAGCAGCCAACTCGCCGGGACAGGGAACACCGGGGAGCTGTTTTTT; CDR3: CASSQLAGTGNTGELFF
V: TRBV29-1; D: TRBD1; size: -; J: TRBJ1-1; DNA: TGCAGCGTTGACGACAGGGGGAACACTGAAGCTTTCTTT; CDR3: CSVDDRGNTEAFF
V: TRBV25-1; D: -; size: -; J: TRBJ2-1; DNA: TGTGCCAGCAGTGAGGCGCGAGGGGCGGGGTCCTACAATGAGCAGTTCTTC; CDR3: CASSEARGAGSYNEQFF
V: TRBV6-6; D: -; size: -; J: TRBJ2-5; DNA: TGTGCCAGCAGTTACCCGACGGTACAAGAGACCCAGTACTTC; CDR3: CASSYPTVQETQYF
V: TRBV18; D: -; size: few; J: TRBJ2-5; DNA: TGTGCCAGCTCACCTCCGGGACCGCTGGGAGGAGAGACCCAGTACTTC; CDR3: CASSPPGPLGGETQYF
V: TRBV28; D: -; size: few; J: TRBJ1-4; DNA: TGTGCCAGCAGTCTCCACAAGGATGAAAAACTGTTTTTT; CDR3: CASSLHKDEKLFF
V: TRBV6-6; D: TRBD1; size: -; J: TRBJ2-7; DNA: TGTGCCAGCAGTTACACGGGACAGAGAACCTACGAGCAGTACTTC; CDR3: CASSYTGQRTYEQYF
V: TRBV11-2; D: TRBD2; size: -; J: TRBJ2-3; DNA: TGTGCCAGCAGCCCCTTAGCGGGGAGCACAGATACGCAGTATTTT; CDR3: CASSPLAGSTDTQYF
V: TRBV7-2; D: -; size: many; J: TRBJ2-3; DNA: TGTGCCAGCAGCTCCGGGCTGTGGGCTAGCACAGATACGCAGTATTTT; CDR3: CASSSGLWASTDTQYF
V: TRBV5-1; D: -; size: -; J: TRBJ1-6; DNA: TGCGCCAGCAGCTGGTCCGGGAGTGGGAATAATTCACCCCTCCACTTT; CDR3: CASSWSGSGNNSPLHF
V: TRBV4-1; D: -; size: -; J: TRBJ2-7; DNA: TGCGCCAGCAGCCAAGATTCTGCAGGGGAAACGGATGAGCAGTACTTC; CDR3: CASSQDSAGETDEQYF
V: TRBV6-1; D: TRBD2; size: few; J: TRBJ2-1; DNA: TGTGCCAGCAGTTGGCGGGCCGGGGGGGCCTACAATGAGCAGTTCTTC; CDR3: CASSWRAGGAYNEQFF
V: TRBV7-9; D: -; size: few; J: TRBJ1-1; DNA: TGTGCCAGCACCCGGCGCGCAGCAAACACTGAAGCTTTCTTT; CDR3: CASTRRAANTEAFF
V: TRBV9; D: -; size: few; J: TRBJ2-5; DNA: TGTGCCAGCAGCGTCGCACAGCAAGAGACCCAGTACTTC; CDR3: CASSVAQQETQYF
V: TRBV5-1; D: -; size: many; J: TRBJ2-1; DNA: TGCGCCAGCAGCTTGGGCTCGGGCAATGAGCAGTTCTTC; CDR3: CASSLGSGNEQFF
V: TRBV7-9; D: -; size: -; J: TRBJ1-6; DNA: TGTGCCAGCAGCTTTGAGGGGAAGAATTCACCCCTCCACTTT; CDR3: CASSFEGKNSPLHF
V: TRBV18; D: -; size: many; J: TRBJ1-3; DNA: TGTGCCAGCTCACCGGACAAACTCTCTGGAAACACCATATATTTT; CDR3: CASSPDKLSGNTIYF
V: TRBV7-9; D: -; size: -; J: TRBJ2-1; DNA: TGTGCCAGCAGCCAGGGGCCTTCCCTTGGGAATGAGCAGTTCTTC; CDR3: CASSQGPSLGNEQFF
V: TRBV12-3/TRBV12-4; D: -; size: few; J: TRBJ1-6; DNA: TGTGCCAGCAGCCCCGACTGGCTTATTTCACCCCTCCACTTT; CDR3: CASSPDWLISPLHF
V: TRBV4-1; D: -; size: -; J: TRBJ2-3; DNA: TGCGCCAGCAGCCTTTCCGGGATCCCCCTGGGGTCAGATACGCAGTATTTT; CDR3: CASSLSGIPLGSDTQYF
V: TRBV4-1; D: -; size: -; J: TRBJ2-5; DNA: TGCGCCAGCAGCCAATTTCTAGGGGGGCAGACACAGGAGACCCAGTACTTC; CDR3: CASSQFLGGQTQETQYF
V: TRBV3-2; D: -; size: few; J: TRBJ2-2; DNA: -; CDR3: CASSQDFLWGIGSGELFF
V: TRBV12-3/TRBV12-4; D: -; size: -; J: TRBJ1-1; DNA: TGTGCCAGCAGTTTGGGGGCAGGGAACACTGAAGCTTTCTTT; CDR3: CASSLGAGNTEAFF
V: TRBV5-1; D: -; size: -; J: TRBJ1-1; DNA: TGCGCCAGCAGCTTGGCAGTGCCGAACACTGAAGCTTTCTTT; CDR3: CASSLAVPNTEAFF
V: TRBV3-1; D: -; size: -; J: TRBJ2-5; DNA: TGTGCCAGCAGTCTCCCAGGCGGAGAGACCCAGTACTTC; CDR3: CASSLPGGETQYF
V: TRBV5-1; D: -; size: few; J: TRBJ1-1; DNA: TGCGCCAGCAGCTTGGAAGTGGGGGGGAACACTGAAGCTTTCTTT; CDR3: CASSLEVGGNTEAFF
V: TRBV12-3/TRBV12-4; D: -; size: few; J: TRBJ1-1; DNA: TGTGCCAGCAGTTTACAGAACACTGAAGCTTTCTTT; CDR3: CASSLQNTEAFF
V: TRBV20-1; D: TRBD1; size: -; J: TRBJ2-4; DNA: TGCAGTGCTAGAGATCGACAGGGTGTCAACATTCAGTACTTC; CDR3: CSARDRQGVNIQYF
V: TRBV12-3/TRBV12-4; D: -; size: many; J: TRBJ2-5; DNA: TGTGCCAGCAGTGGACTACACTTAGAGACCCAGTACTTC; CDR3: CASSGLHLETQYF
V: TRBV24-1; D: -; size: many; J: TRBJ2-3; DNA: TGTGCCACCAGTGATTCTGACGGATACACAGATACGCAGTATTTT; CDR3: CATSDSDGYTDTQYF
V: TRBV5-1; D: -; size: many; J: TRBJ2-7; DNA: TGCGCCAGCAGCCGGTTGGGATCGGGTCCCTACGAGCAGTACTTC; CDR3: CASSRLGSGPYEQYF
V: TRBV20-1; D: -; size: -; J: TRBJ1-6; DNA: TGCAGTGCCAGGGCCGGGGATTCACCCCTCCACTTT; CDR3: CSARAGDSPLHF
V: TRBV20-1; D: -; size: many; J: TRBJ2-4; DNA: TGCAGTGCTAGAGTTCACCCGATCGACGTAGCCAAAAACATTCAGTACTTC; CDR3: CSARVHPIDVAKNIQYF